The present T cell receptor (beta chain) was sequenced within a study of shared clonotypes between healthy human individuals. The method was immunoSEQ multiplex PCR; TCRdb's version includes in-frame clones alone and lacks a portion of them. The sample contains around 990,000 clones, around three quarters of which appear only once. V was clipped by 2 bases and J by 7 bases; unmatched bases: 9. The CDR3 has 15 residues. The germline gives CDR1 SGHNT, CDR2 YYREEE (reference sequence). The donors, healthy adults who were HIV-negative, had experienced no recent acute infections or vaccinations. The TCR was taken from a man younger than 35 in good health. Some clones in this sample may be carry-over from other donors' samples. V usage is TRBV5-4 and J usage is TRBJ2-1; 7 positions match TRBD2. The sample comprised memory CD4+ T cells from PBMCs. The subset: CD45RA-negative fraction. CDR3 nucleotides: TGTGCCAGCAGCTTACCGGGAGGTGTAAGTAATGAGCAGTTCTTC. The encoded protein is CASSLPGGVSNEQFF.